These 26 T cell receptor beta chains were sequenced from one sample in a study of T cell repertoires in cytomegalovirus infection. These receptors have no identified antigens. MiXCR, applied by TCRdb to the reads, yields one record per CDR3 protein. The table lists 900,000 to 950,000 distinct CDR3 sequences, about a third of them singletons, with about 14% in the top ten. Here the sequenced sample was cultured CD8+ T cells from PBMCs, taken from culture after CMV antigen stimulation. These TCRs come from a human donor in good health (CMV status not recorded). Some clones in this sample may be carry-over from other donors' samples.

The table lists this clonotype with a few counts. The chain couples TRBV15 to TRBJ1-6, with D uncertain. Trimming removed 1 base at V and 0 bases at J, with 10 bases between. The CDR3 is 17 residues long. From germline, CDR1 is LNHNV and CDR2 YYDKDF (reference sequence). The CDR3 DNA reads TGTGCCACCAGCAGAGGAGTCGCTACCTCCTATAATTCACCCCTCCACTTT. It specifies CATSRGVATSYNSPLHF.

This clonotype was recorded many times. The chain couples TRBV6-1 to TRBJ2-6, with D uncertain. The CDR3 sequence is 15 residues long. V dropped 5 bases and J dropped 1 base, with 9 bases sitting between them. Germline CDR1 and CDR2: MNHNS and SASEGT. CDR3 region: CASSLLDSGANVLTF. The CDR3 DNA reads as TGTGCCAGCAGTCTCCTCGATTCTGGGGCCAACGTCCTGACTTTC.

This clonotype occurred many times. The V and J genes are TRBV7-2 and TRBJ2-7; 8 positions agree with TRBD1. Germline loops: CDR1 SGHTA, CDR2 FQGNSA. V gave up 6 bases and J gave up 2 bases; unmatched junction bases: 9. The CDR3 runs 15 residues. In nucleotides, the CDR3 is TGTGCCAGCAGTCGTACTGACAGGGGACCCTACGAGCAGTACTTC. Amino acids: CASSRTDRGPYEQYF. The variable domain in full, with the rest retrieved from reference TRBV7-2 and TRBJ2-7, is GAGVSQSPSNKVTEKGKDVELRCDPISGHTALYWYRQSLGQGLEFLIYFQGNSAPDKSGLPSDRFSAERTGGSVSTLTIQRTQQEDSAVYLCASSRTDRGPYEQYFGPGTRLTVT.

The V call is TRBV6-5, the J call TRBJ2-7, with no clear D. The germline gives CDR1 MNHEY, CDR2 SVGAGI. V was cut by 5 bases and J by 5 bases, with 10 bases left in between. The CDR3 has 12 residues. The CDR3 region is CASSKDLNEQYF. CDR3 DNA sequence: TGTGCCAGCAGTAAGGACCTTAACGAGCAGTACTTC.

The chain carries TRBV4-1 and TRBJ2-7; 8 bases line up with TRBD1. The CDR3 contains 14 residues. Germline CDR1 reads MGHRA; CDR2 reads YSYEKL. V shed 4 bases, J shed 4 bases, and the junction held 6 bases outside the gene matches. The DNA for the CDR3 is TGCGCCAGCAGCCTTAATACAGGGGGTTACGAGCAGTACTTC. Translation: CASSLNTGGYEQYF.

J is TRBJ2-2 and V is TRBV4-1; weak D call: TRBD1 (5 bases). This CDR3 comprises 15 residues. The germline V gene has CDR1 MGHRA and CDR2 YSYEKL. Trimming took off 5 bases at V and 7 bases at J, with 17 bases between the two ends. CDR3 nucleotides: TGCGCCAGCAGCTTCGGACATCGTCCTGGCGGGGAGCTGTTTTTT. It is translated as CASSFGHRPGGELFF.

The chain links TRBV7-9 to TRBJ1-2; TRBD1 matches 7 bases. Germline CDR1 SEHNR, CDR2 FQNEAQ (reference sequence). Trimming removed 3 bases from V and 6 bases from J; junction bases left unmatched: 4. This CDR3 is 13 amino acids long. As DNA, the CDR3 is TGTGCCAGCAGCTTTGGACAGGAAGATGGCTACACCTTC. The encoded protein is CASSFGQEDGYTF.

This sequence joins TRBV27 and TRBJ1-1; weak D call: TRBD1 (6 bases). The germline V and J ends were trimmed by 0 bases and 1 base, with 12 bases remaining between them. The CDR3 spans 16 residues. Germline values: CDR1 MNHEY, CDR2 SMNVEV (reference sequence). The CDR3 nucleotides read TGTGCCAGCAGTTTATCGGGACACCGAGGGAACACTGAAGCTTTCTTT. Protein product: CASSLSGHRGNTEAFF.

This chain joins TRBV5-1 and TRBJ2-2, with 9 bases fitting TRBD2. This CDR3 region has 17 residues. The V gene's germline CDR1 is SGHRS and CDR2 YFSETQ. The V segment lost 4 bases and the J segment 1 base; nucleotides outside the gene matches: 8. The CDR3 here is CASSLRPAGGNTGELFF. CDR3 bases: TGCGCCAGCAGCCTCCGACCAGCGGGGGGGAACACCGGGGAGCTGTTTTTT.

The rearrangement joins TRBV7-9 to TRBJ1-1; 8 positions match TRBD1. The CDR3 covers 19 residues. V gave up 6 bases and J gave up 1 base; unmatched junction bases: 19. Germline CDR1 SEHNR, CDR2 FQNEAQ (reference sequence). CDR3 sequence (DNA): TGTGCCAGCAGACTATTCCGAGGGACAGGCGGACGGGCGAACACTGAAGCTTTCTTT. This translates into CASRLFRGTGGRANTEAFF.

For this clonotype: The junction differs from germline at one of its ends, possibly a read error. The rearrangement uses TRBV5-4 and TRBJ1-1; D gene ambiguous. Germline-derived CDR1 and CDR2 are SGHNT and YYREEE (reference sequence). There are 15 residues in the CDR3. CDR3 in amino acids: CANSLGSRMNTEAFF. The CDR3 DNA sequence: TGTGCCAACAGCCTCGGCTCCAGGATGAACACTGAAGCTTTCTTT. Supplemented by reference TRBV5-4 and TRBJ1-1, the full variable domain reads ETGVTQSPTHLIKTRGQQVTLRCSSQSGHNTVSWYQQALGQGPQFIFQYYREEENGRGNFPPRFSGLQFPNYSSELNVNALELDDSALYLCANSLGSRMNTEAFFGQGTRLTVV.

This CDR3 reads CASSSRWGANVLTF. In DNA form, the CDR3 reads TGTGCCAGTAGTTCCCGCTGGGGGGCCAACGTCCTGACTTTC. The V gene is TRBV19, the J gene TRBJ2-6; D unclear. Trimming took off 5 bases at V and 4 bases at J, with 9 bases between the two ends. Germline assignment: CDR1 LNHDA and CDR2 SQIVND (reference sequence). This CDR3 is built from 14 residues.

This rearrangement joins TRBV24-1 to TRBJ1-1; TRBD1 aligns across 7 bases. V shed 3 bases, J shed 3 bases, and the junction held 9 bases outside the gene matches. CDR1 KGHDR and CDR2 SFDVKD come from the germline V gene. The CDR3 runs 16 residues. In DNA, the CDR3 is TGTGCCACCAGTGATCACCGCAGGGGGGTTGACACTGAAGCTTTCTTT. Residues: CATSDHRRGVDTEAFF.

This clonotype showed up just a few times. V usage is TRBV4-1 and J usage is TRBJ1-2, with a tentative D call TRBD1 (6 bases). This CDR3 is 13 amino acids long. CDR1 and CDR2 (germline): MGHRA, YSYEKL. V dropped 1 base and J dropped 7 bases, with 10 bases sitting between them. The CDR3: CASSQAGEAGYTF. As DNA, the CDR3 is TGCGCCAGCAGCCAAGCAGGGGAGGCTGGCTACACCTTC.

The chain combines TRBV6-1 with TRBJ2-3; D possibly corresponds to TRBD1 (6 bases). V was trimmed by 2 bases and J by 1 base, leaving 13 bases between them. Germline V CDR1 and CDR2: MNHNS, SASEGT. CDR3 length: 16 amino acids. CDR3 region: CASSEISDRRTDTQYF. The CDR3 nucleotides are TGTGCCAGCAGTGAAATTTCGGACAGACGCACAGATACGCAGTATTTT.

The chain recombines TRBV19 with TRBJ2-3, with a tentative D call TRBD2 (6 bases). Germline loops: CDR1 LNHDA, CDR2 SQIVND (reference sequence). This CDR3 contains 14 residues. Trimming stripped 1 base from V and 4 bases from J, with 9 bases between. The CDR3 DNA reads TGTGCCAGTAGTATAGTTCCGGGAGCAGATACGCAGTATTTT. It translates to CASSIVPGADTQYF.

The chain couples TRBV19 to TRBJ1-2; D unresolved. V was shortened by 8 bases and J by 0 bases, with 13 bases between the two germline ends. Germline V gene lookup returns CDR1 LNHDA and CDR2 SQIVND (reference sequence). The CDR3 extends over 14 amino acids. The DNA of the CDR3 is TGTGCCAGTGAATACGGACGGGCTAACTATGGCTACACCTTC. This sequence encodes CASEYGRANYGYTF.

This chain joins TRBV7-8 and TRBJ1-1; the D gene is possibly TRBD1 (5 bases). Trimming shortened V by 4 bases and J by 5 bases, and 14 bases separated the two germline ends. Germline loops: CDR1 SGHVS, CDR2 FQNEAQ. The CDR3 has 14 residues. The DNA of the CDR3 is TGTGCCAGCAGCTCCCCCGGGAAGGGGACTGAAGCTTTCTTT. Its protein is CASSSPGKGTEAFF.

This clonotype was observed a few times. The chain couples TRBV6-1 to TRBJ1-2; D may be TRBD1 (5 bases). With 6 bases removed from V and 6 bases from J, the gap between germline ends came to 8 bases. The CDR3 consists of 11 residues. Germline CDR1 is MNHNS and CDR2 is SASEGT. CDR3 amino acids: CASRGRNGYTF. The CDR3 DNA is TGTGCCAGCAGGGGACGGAATGGCTACACCTTC.

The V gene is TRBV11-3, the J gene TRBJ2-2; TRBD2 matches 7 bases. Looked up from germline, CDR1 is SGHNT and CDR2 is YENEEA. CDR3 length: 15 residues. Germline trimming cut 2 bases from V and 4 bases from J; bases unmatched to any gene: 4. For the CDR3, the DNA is TGTGCCAGCAGCTTATCGCGGGGGAGCACCGGGGAGCTGTTTTTT. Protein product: CASSLSRGSTGELFF.

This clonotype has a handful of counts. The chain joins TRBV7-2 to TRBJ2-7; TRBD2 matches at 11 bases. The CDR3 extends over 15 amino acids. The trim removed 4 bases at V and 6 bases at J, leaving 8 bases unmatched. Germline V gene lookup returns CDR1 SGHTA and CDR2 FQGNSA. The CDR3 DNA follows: TGTGCCAGCAGCTACAATAGCGGGGGGGCTGGCGAGCAGTACGTC. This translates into CASSYNSGGAGEQYV.

The CDR3 DNA reads as TGTGCCAGCTCACCGGTCTTTTGGGACAGTGAAACCGGGGAGCTGTTTTTT. It translates to CASSPVFWDSETGELFF. This chain links TRBV18 with TRBJ2-2, with 7 nucleotides matching TRBD1. Trimming took 3 bases from V and 5 from J; bases not matched to a gene: 12. This CDR3 has 17 residues. Germline loops: CDR1 KGHSH, CDR2 LQKENI.

The CDR3, as DNA: TGTGCCAGCAGCGCGGGACGGTACAATTCACCCCTCCACTTT. Amino acid sequence: CASSAGRYNSPLHF. This chain connects TRBV2 to TRBJ1-6; perhaps TRBD1 as D (5 bases). This CDR3 is built from 14 residues. The germline CDR1 and CDR2 sequences are SNHLY and FYNNEI. Trimming took off 6 bases at V and 7 bases at J, with 13 bases between the two ends.

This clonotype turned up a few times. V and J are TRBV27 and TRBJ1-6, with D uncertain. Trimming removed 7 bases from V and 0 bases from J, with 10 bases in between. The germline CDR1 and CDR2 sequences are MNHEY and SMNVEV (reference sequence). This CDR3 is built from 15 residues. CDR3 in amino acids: CASTLGSSYNSPLHF. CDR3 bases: TGTGCCAGCACGCTTGGGAGCTCCTATAATTCACCCCTCCACTTT.

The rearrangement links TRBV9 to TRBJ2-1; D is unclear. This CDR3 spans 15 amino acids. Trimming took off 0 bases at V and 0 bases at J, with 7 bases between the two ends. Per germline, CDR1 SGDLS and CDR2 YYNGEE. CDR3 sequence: CASSVVSSSYNEQFF. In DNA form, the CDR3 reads TGTGCCAGCAGCGTAGTCTCCAGCTCCTACAATGAGCAGTTCTTC.

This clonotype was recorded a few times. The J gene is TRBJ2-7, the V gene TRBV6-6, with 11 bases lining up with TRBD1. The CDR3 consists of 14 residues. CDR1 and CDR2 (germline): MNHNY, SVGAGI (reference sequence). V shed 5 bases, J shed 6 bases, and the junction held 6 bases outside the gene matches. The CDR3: CASSPTGTGGEQYV. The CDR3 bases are TGTGCCAGCAGTCCAACCGGGACAGGGGGCGAGCAGTACGTC.